This T cell receptor beta chain was observed in a study of cytomegalovirus exposure and HLA in healthy donors. Study-wide results and limits: TCR beta chains associated with HLA were, in a later analysis, more clonally expanded than equally common others. In a later analysis, at a false discovery rate of 0.05, some 15,000 TCR beta sequences were associated with HLA alleles. In a later analysis, the majority of CMV-associated beta chains seemingly showed HLA restriction.

Amplification used 60 Vbeta primers and 13 Jbeta primers. The repertoire was sequenced with immunoSEQ multiplex PCR; TCRdb's copy has only in-frame clones and lacks some. The sample holds 80,000 to 100,000 clones, about 80% seen once. To note about this clone: What it binds is not known.

V was shortened by 1 base and J by 5 bases, with 11 bases between the two germline ends. The CDR3 length is 15 residues. From germline, CDR1 is MNHNS and CDR2 SASEGT. Sequenced: PBMCs. The chain has TRBV6-1 and TRBJ2-2; D might be TRBD1 (5 bases). The clonotype originates from a human donor in good health. CDR3 coding DNA: TGTGCCAGCAGTGAAGGGGGCCGTGAAACCGGGGAGCTGTTTTTT. Its translation is CASSEGGRETGELFF.